The 8 T cell receptor beta chains below were found in one sample sequenced in a study of T cells in Graves' hyperthyroidism and ophthalmopathy. The investigators amplified TCR beta CDR3 regions from RNA transcripts. First-round RT-PCR of the TCR CDR3 relied on the HTBI primer set. TCRdb called the multiplex PCR reads again in MiXCR, with one record for every CDR3 protein. The table shows approximately 620,000 distinct CDR3 sequences, with around 14% occurring only once. The specimen was blood. The receptors were gathered from a woman younger than 45 with Graves' hyperthyroidism that later progressed to Graves' ophthalmopathy.

There are many counts of this clonotype. The CDR3 here is CASSQTGGSGYTF. In nucleotides, the CDR3 is TGTGCCAGCAGCCAAACAGGGGGCAGTGGCTACACCTTC. J is TRBJ1-2 and V is TRBV14; 9 bases are a match to TRBD1. The J segment lost 7 bases and the V segment lost 2 bases, leaving 2 bases of the junction unmatched. Germline lookup yields CDR1 SGHDN and CDR2 FVKESK. CDR3 length: 13 residues.

The table lists this clonotype with a few counts. This chain connects TRBV20-1 to TRBJ1-2; TRBD1 aligns across 7 bases. Germline loops: CDR1 DFQATT, CDR2 SNEGSKA (reference sequence). V was clipped by 2 bases and J by 10 bases; unmatched bases: 7. The CDR3 spans 12 residues. In DNA form, the CDR3 reads TGCAGTGCTAGACTGTGGACAGGAGACTACACCTTC. It yields the protein CSARLWTGDYTF.

There are many counts of this clonotype. The chain employs TRBV11-2 and TRBJ2-1, with D possibly matching TRBD2 (5 bases). The CDR3 runs 13 residues. Germline CDR1 and CDR2: SGHAT and FQNNGV. The V end lost 2 bases, the J end lost 6 bases, and 8 bases lay between the germline ends. CDR3 coding DNA: TGTGCCAGCAGCTTAAGTAGCGTCAATGAGCAGTTCTTC. Amino acid sequence: CASSLSSVNEQFF.

This clonotype was observed many times. The rearrangement links TRBV25-1 to TRBJ1-5, with D unresolved. Germline CDR1 is MGHDK and CDR2 is SYGVNS. The CDR3 has 17 amino acids. V lost 1 base and J 0 bases, leaving 13 bases between the germline ends. The CDR3 DNA reads as TGTGCCAGCAGTGAATCGGGCAGGTCTAATAGCAATCAGCCCCAGCATTTT. It translates to CASSESGRSNSNQPQHF. The full variable domain, its missing parts supplied by reference TRBV25-1 and TRBJ1-5, is EADIYQTPRYLVIGTGKKITLECSQTMGHDKMYWYQQDPGMELHLIHYSYGVNSTEKGDLSSESTVSRIRTEHFPLTLESARPSHTSQYLCASSESGRSNSNQPQHFGDGTRLSIL.

The V and J genes are TRBV2 and TRBJ2-3; D might be TRBD2 (6 bases). V lost 11 bases and J 8 bases, leaving 8 bases between the germline ends. The CDR3 has 9 amino acids. The germline CDR1 and CDR2 sequences are SNHLY and FYNNEI. The CDR3 coding sequence is TGTGCCTCCGGGGGTACGCAGTATTTT. Protein: CASGGTQYF.

This chain connects TRBV6-2 or TRBV6-3 to TRBJ2-5; TRBD2 agrees at 9 bases. Germline V gene sequence: CDR1 MNHEY, CDR2 SVGEGT. V was pared by 4 bases and J by 4 bases, with 7 bases of the junction left unmatched. The length of the CDR3 is 15 residues. The CDR3 DNA is TGTGCCAGCAGTTCCCCAGCGGGAGGTAGAGAGACCCAGTACTTC. Residues: CASSSPAGGRETQYF.

The genes are TRBV7-9 and TRBJ2-3, with D maybe TRBD2 (5 bases). CDR1 is SEHNR and CDR2 is FQNEAQ in the germline V gene (reference sequence). The CDR3 consists of 16 residues. The V and J ends lost 2 bases and 0 bases respectively, with 12 bases between them. CDR3 coding DNA: TGTGCCAGCAGCTTATCAGGACTGAGGAGCACAGATACGCAGTATTTT. Translating gives CASSLSGLRSTDTQYF.

The chain couples TRBV20-1 to TRBJ2-7; possible D gene TRBD2, 6 bases. This CDR3 is built from 14 residues. Trimming left V 3 bases short and J 0 bases short, with 12 bases between. CDR1 and CDR2 (germline): DFQATT, SNEGSKA (reference sequence). This chain's CDR3 is CSARGGGSSYEQYF. DNA of the CDR3: TGCAGTGCTAGGGGTGGAGGGAGCTCCTACGAGCAGTACTTC.